These 27 T cell receptor beta chains came from one sample sequenced in a study of blood T cell repertoires in COVID-19. Produced via immunoSEQ multiplex PCR; TCRdb's table is partial and in-frame only. Of under 130,000 clones detected, about four fifths appear once; the ten largest clones hold 9.4%. Sequenced input: peripheral blood. Source of these receptors: a woman aged 70 to 79 with acute or convalescent COVID-19.

This sequence joins TRBV7-9 and TRBJ2-1; 9 nucleotides agree with TRBD2. With 1 base clipped from V and 8 bases from J, the junction kept 15 bases outside the gene matches. CDR1 and CDR2 from the germline V gene are SEHNR and FQNEAQ (reference sequence). The CDR3 runs to 18 residues. The CDR3 coding sequence is TGTGCCAGCAGCTTAGAGGCGGGAGGGACCCGGGGCCAGGATGAGCAGTTCTTC. It translates to CASSLEAGGTRGQDEQFF. Variable domain in full (rest from reference TRBV7-9 and TRBJ2-1): DTGVSQNPRHKITKRGQNVTFRCDPISEHNRLYWYRQTLGQGPEFLTYFQNEAQLEKSRLLSDRFSAERPKGSFSTLEIQRTEQGDSAMYLCASSLEAGGTRGQDEQFFGPGTRLTVL.

The chain combines TRBV6-5 with TRBJ2-3, with unresolved D. Trimming shortened V by 5 bases and J by 0 bases, and 9 bases separated the two germline ends. Germline V lookup: CDR1 MNHEY, CDR2 SVGAGI. This CDR3 is 14 amino acids long. The DNA for the CDR3 is TGTGCCAGCAGTCGGTCGTCTAGCACAGATACGCAGTATTTT. Its translation is CASSRSSSTDTQYF.

This chain uses TRBV6-5 with TRBJ2-1, with a weak D call TRBD2 (5 bases). Trimming took off 6 bases at V and 5 bases at J, with 14 bases between the two ends. There are 14 residues in the CDR3. Germline CDR1 and CDR2: MNHEY and SVGAGI. The DNA of the CDR3 is TGTGCCAGCAGCTGGCGGGCGGCTAACAATGAGCAGTTCTTC. It is translated as CASSWRAANNEQFF.

CDR3 coding DNA: TGTGCCAGCAGCGTAGAGGCAGGGCGAACTGAAGCTTTCTTT. Translating gives CASSVEAGRTEAFF. This chain joins TRBV9 and TRBJ1-1; possible D gene TRBD1, 5 bases. Germline CDR1 and CDR2: SGDLS and YYNGEE. The CDR3 sequence is 14 residues long. V was cut by 0 bases and J by 5 bases, with 11 bases left in between.

This sequence joins TRBV4-1 and TRBJ1-6, with no clear D. The CDR3 is 13 residues long. V was trimmed by 0 bases and J by 9 bases, leaving 6 bases between them. Germline assignment: CDR1 MGHRA and CDR2 YSYEKL. CDR3: CASSQDPGSPLHF. The CDR3 bases are TGCGCCAGCAGCCAAGATCCGGGTTCACCCCTCCACTTT.

The rearrangement links TRBV4-1 to TRBJ2-4; D is perhaps TRBD1 (6 bases). The CDR3 is 19 residues long. Germline CDR1 MGHRA, CDR2 YSYEKL. Trimming removed 0 bases from V and 0 bases from J, with 18 bases in between. CDR3 loop: CASSQDIGQILQAKNIQYF. Written as DNA, the CDR3 is TGCGCCAGCAGCCAAGATATCGGACAGATCCTCCAAGCCAAAAACATTCAGTACTTC.

The V and J genes are TRBV4-3 and TRBJ2-7; TRBD2 is a possible D gene (5 bases). The V gene's germline CDR1 is LGHNA and CDR2 YSLEER. The CDR3 length is 15 residues. Trimming took 0 bases from V and 1 from J, leaving 10 bases between them. CDR3: CASSQEMGRSYEQYF. In DNA form, the CDR3 reads TGCGCCAGCAGCCAAGAAATGGGGAGATCCTACGAGCAGTACTTC.

This clone was seen just once. V is TRBV29-1 and J is TRBJ1-6; D not resolved. CDR3 length equals 12 residues. Trimming pared 3 bases from V and 9 bases from J, leaving 9 bases between. Germline V gene sequence: CDR1 SQVTM, CDR2 ANQGSEA. The CDR3 protein is CSVDGRASPLHF. In DNA, the CDR3 is TGCAGCGTTGACGGGCGGGCTTCACCCCTCCACTTT.

The chain couples TRBV28 to TRBJ1-1, with 11 bases fitting TRBD1. The germline V gene encodes CDR1 MDHEN and CDR2 SYDVKM. This CDR3 spans 16 amino acids. The V gene end was trimmed by 2 bases and the J gene end by 8 bases; junction bases not matched to a gene: 10. CDR3 coding DNA: TGTGCCAGCAGTTTAAGCCCCGGGACAGGGGGTCCAGAAGCTTTCTTT. Its translation is CASSLSPGTGGPEAFF.

The J gene is TRBJ2-1, the V gene TRBV28; 8 bases fit TRBD2. The germline gives CDR1 MDHEN, CDR2 SYDVKM. This CDR3 spans 16 amino acids. After removal of 6 bases from V and 9 bases from J, the junction contained 16 bases not matched to a gene. The CDR3 coding sequence is TGTGCCAGCAGGCCAACTAGTAGCGGGACCCGGGGTGAGCAGTTCTTC. Protein sequence: CASRPTSSGTRGEQFF.

This clone showed up just once. The genes are TRBV6-5 and TRBJ2-5; D ambiguous. The CDR3 loop spans 14 amino acids. V lost 1 base, J lost 2 bases, and 8 bases lay in between. Per germline, CDR1 MNHEY and CDR2 SVGAGI. The CDR3 loop reads CASSYLAVQETQYF. CDR3 sequence (DNA): TGTGCCAGCAGTTACTTAGCAGTTCAAGAGACCCAGTACTTC.

The rearrangement links TRBV6-5 to TRBJ1-2, with D tentatively TRBD1 (6 bases). The CDR3 sequence is 11 residues long. V lost 7 bases to trimming and J lost 6 bases, with 9 bases between them. Germline V gene lookup returns CDR1 MNHEY and CDR2 SVGAGI. CDR3 protein: CASISGDGYTF. CDR3 nucleotide sequence: TGTGCCAGCATCTCAGGGGATGGCTACACCTTC.

V gene TRBV19 combines with J gene TRBJ1-5, with TRBD1 as a possible D gene (6 bases). V lost 0 bases and J 0 bases, leaving 15 bases between the germline ends. In germline, CDR1 is LNHDA, CDR2 SQIVND (reference sequence). The CDR3 runs to 18 residues. The CDR3 sequence: CASSIDQGGIYSNQPQHF. The CDR3 DNA reads TGTGCCAGTAGTATAGATCAAGGGGGTATCTATAGCAATCAGCCCCAGCATTTT.

This chain links TRBV3-1 (or the pseudogene TRBV3-2) with TRBJ2-7; 8 nucleotides line up with TRBD2. Trimming cost V 3 bases and J 7 bases; bases outside gene matches: 11. Germline assignment: CDR1 LGHDT and CDR2 YNNKEL (reference sequence). The CDR3 contains 15 residues. For the CDR3, the DNA is TGTGCCAGCAGCCAGAAAGAGCGGGAGAACGGGGAGCAGTACTTC. Its protein is CASSQKERENGEQYF.

The chain carries TRBV28 and TRBJ1-2; 9 nucleotides agree with TRBD1. This CDR3 contains 15 residues. Germline CDR1 MDHEN, CDR2 SYDVKM. Trimming cost V 3 bases and J 3 bases; bases outside gene matches: 5. CDR3 DNA sequence: TGTGCCAGCAGTTTTTGGGACAGGGCCGACTATGGCTACACCTTC. Translating gives CASSFWDRADYGYTF.

Regarding this clone: A junction end diverges from the germline sequence, so it may reflect a read error. The chain has TRBV6-5 and TRBJ1-3; TRBD1 might be the D (5 bases). Germline CDR1 and CDR2: MNHEY and SVGAGI. This CDR3 has 14 amino acids. Here the CDR3 DNA reads TGTGCCAGCAGGGAGCGGGGGTATGGAAATACCATATATTTT. Translation: CASRERGYGNTIYF.

This rearrangement joins TRBV6-1 to TRBJ1-2; D gene ambiguous. The CDR3 consists of 14 residues. Germline lookup yields CDR1 MNHNS and CDR2 SASEGT. Trimming removed 8 bases at V and 0 bases at J, with 13 bases between. Written as DNA, the CDR3 is TGTGCCAGCTCAAGAGAGATTTCTAACTATGGCTACACCTTC. This codes for CASSREISNYGYTF.

V gene TRBV5-5 combines with J gene TRBJ1-2; 8 nucleotides agree with TRBD1. J lost 4 bases, V lost 0 bases, and 2 bases had no gene match. CDR3 length: 14 amino acids. Germline V CDR1 and CDR2: SGHKS, YYEKEE (reference sequence). CDR3 protein: CASSLGDRTYGYTF. The CDR3 DNA reads TGTGCCAGCAGCTTGGGGGACAGGACCTATGGCTACACCTTC.

This rearrangement joins TRBV4-1 to TRBJ2-1; 15 bases match TRBD2. The CDR3 is made up of 19 amino acids. Germline CDR1 and CDR2: MGHRA and YSYEKL. V gave up 4 bases and J gave up 3 bases; unmatched junction bases: 10. CDR3 sequence (DNA): TGCGCCAGCAGCCGGACTAGCGGGGGGGCCCTTGCCCTCTACAATGAGCAGTTCTTC. Residues: CASSRTSGGALALYNEQFF.

The chain recombines TRBV25-1 with TRBJ2-3, with a weak D call TRBD2 (6 bases). V lost 4 bases to trimming and J lost 1 base, with 15 bases between them. Germline CDR1 MGHDK, CDR2 SYGVNS. This CDR3 is built from 16 residues. CDR3 in DNA: TGTGCCAGCAGTGCCTATCAGGGAGGTGGCACAGATACGCAGTATTTT. This sequence encodes CASSAYQGGGTDTQYF.

This chain joins TRBV12-5 and TRBJ2-1, with D maybe TRBD1 (6 bases). V was pared by 2 bases and J by 10 bases, with 12 bases between. Germline assignment: CDR1 LGHNT and CDR2 FRNRAP. This CDR3 has 13 residues. The CDR3 region has the DNA TGTGCTAGTGGTTTGCCCCGACAGGACGAGCAGTTCTTC. Protein: CASGLPRQDEQFF.

The V call is TRBV11-2, the J call TRBJ2-5, with TRBD2 matching over 8 bases. After removal of 5 bases from V and 5 bases from J, the junction contained 1 base not matched to a gene. CDR3 length: 12 amino acids. From germline, CDR1 is SGHAT and CDR2 FQNNGV. For the CDR3, the DNA is TGTGCCAGCAGCCAGCGGGAGGAGACCCAGTACTTC. Its protein product is CASSQREETQYF.

The CDR3 protein is CASSGILASSYNEQFF. The CDR3, as DNA: TGTGCCAGCAGCGGCATACTAGCGAGCTCCTACAATGAGCAGTTCTTC. The chain uses TRBV9 and TRBJ2-1; TRBD2 matches 7 bases. The germline gives CDR1 SGDLS, CDR2 YYNGEE. The CDR3 spans 16 residues. V was clipped by 3 bases and J by 0 bases; unmatched bases: 6.

V is TRBV30 and J is TRBJ2-2, with a possible D match to TRBD2 (5 bases). The V end lost 0 bases, the J end lost 2 bases, and 19 bases lay between the germline ends. The V gene's germline CDR1 is GTSNPN and CDR2 SVGIG (reference sequence). This CDR3 is built from 18 residues. CDR3 protein: CAWSVYGRGKGNTGELFF. As DNA, the CDR3 is TGTGCCTGGAGTGTTTACGGACGAGGGAAGGGTAACACCGGGGAGCTGTTTTTT.

In the case of this clone: The same CDR3 also results from other DNA sequences found in this sample. The chain uses TRBV6-5 and TRBJ1-1; D remains ambiguous. V was trimmed by 0 bases and J by 9 bases, leaving 17 bases between them. The CDR3 has 15 amino acids. Germline lookup yields CDR1 MNHEY and CDR2 SVGAGI. The CDR3 region is CASSYSSRLTSKAFF. In DNA form, the CDR3 reads TGTGCCAGCAGTTACTCGTCGAGGCTGACCTCTAAAGCTTTCTTT.

This clone was counted a single time. The V and J genes are TRBV9 and TRBJ1-4; possible D gene TRBD1, 6 bases. The V end was cut by 0 bases, the J end by 5 bases, with 11 bases between. CDR3 length: 15 residues. CDR1 SGDLS and CDR2 YYNGEE come from the germline V gene. The chain's CDR3 is CASSVVGQGNEKLFF. CDR3 sequence (DNA): TGTGCCAGCAGCGTAGTAGGTCAGGGGAATGAAAAACTGTTTTTT.

CDR3 loop: CASSLQDRDYNEQFF. The CDR3 DNA reads as TGTGCCAGCAGCTTACAGGACAGGGACTACAATGAGCAGTTCTTC. This rearrangement joins TRBV5-4 to TRBJ2-1, with 8 bases lining up with TRBD1. Germline values: CDR1 SGHNT, CDR2 YYREEE (reference sequence). This CDR3 region has 15 residues. After removal of 2 bases from V and 3 bases from J, the junction contained 4 bases not matched to a gene.